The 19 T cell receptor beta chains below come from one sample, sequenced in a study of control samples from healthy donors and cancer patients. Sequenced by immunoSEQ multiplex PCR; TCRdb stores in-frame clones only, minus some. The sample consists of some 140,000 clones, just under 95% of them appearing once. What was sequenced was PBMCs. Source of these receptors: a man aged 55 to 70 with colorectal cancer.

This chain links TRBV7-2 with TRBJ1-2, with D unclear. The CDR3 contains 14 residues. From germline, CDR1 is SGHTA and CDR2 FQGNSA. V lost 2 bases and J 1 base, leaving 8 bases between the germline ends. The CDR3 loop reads CASSLNAFNYGYTF. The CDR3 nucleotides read TGTGCCAGCAGCTTAAACGCCTTTAACTATGGCTACACCTTC.

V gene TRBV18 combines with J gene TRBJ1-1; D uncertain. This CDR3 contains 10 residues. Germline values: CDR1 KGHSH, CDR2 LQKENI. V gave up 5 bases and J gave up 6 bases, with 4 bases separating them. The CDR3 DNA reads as TGTGCCAGCTCAGGATCTGAAGCTTTCTTT. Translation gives CASSGSEAFF. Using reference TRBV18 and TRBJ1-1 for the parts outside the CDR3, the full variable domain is NAGVMQNPRHLVRRRGQEARLRCSPMKGHSHVYWYRQLPEEGLKFMVYLQKENIIDESGMPKERFSAEFPKEGPSILRIQQVVRGDSAAYFCASSGSEAFFGQGTRLTVV.

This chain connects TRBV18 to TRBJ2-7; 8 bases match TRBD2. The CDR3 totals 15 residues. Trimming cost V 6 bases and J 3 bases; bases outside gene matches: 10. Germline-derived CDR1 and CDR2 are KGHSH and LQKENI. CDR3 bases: TGTGCCAGCTCGCCCTATAGCGGGGTTTACTACGAGCAGTACTTC. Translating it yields CASSPYSGVYYEQYF.

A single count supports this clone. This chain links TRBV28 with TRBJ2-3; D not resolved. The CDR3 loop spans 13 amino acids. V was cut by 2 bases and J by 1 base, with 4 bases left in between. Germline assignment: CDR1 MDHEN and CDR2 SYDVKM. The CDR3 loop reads CASSLQGTDTQYF. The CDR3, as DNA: TGTGCCAGCAGTTTACAGGGCACAGATACGCAGTATTTT.

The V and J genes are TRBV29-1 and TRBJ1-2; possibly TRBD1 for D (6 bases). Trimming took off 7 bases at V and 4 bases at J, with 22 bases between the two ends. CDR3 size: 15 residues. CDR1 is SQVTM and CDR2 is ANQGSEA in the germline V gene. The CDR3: CSAAARGEASYGYTF. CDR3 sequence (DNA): TGCAGCGCCGCGGCGAGGGGGGAAGCCAGCTATGGCTACACCTTC.

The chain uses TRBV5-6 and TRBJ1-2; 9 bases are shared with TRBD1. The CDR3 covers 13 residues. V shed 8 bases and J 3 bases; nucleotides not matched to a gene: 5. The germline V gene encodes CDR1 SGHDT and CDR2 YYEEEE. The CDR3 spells CASKGQGDYGYTF. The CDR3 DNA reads TGTGCCAGTAAGGGACAGGGAGACTATGGCTACACCTTC.

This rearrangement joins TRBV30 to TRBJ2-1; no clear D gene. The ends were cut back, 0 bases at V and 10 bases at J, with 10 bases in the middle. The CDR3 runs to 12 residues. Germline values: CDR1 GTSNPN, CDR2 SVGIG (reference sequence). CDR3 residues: CAWSVTTREQFF. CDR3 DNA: TGTGCCTGGAGTGTTACGACTCGGGAGCAGTTCTTC.

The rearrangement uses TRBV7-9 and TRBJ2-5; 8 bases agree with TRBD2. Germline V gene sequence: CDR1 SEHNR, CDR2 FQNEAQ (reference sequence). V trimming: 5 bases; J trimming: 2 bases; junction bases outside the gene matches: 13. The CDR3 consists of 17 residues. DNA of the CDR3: TGTGCCAGCAGCGAAGCGGCGGGGGGCAGTCGGCAAGAGACCCAGTACTTC. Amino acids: CASSEAAGGSRQETQYF.

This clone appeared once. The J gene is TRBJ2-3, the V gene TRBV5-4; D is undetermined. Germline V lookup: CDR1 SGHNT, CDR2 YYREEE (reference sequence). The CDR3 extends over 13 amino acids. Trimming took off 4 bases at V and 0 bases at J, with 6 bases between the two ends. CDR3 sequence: CASSVPSTDTQYF. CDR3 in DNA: TGTGCCAGCAGCGTGCCAAGCACAGATACGCAGTATTTT.

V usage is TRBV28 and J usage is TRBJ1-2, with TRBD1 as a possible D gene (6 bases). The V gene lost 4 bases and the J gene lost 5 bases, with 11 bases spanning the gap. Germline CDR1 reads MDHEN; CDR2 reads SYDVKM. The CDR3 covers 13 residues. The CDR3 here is CASSSQGLYGYTF. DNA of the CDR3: TGTGCCAGCAGTTCCCAGGGGCTGTATGGCTACACCTTC.

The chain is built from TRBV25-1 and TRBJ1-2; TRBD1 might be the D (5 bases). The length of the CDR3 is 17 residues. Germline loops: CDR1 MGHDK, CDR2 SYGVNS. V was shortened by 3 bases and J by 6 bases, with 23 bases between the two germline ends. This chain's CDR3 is CASSDSFLGGADDGYTF. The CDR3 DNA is TGTGCCAGCAGTGATTCCTTCCTTGGCGGGGCCGATGATGGCTACACCTTC.

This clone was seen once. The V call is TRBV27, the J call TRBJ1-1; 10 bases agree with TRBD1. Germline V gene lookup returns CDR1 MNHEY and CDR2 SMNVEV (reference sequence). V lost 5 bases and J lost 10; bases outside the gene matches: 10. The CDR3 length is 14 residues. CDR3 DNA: TGTGCCAGCAGTGATAGGACAGGGGGTGGTTTAGCTTTCTTT. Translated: CASSDRTGGGLAFF.

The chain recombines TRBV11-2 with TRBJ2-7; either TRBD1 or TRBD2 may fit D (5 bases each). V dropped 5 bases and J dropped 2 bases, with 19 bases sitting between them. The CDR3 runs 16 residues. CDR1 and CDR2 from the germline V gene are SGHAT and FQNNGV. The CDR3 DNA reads TGTGCCAGCAGCCCCCCGGGCCAACGGGACCCCTACGAGCAGTACTTC. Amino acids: CASSPPGQRDPYEQYF.

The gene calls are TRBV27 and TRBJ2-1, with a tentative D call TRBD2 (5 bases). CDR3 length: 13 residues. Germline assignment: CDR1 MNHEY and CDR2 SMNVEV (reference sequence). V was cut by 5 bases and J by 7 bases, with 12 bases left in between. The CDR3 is CASSPGLKNEQFF. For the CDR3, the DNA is TGTGCCAGCAGTCCCGGACTGAAAAATGAGCAGTTCTTC.

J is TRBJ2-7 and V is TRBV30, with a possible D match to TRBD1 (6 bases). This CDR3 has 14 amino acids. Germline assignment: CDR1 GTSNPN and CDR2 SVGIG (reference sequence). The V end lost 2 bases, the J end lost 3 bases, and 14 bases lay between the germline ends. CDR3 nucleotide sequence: TGTGCCTGGAGTCTCGCCGCCAGGGGCTACGAGCAGTACTTC. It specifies CAWSLAARGYEQYF.

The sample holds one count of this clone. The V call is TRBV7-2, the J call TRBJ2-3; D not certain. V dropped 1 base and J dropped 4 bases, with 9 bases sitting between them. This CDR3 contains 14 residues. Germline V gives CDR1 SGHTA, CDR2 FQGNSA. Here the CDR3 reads CASSLGGWADTQYF. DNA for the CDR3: TGTGCCAGCAGCTTAGGTGGGTGGGCAGATACGCAGTATTTT.

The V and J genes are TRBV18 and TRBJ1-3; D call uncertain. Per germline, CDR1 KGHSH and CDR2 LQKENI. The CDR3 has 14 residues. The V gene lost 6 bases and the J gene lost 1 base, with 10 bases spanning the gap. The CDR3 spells CASSSRRSGNTIYF. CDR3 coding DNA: TGTGCCAGCTCTTCGCGGAGGTCTGGAAACACCATATATTTT.

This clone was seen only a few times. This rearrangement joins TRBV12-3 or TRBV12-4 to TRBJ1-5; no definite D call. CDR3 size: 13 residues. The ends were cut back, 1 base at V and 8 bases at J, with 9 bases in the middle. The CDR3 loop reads CASSLGRLKPQHF. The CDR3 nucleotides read TGTGCCAGCAGTTTAGGGAGGCTAAAGCCCCAGCATTTT.

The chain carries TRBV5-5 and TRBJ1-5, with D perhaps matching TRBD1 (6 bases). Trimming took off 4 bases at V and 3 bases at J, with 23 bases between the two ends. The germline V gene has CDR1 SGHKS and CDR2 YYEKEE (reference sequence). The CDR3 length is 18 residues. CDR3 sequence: CASSPNTNREGDNQPQHF. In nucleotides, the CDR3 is TGTGCCAGCAGCCCAAACACCAACAGGGAAGGTGACAATCAGCCCCAGCATTTT.